Below, 9 T cell receptor beta chains from the same sample are listed, as sequenced in a study of graft-versus-host responses after intestinal transplantation. Only in-frame clones appear in the TCRdb table, and some are missing; sequencing was by immunoSEQ multiplex PCR. The profile shows about 120,000 clones, 90% to 95% of them singletons. No antigen is known for these receptors. Sequences were derived from unstimulated CD4+ T cells sorted from spleen or lymph node cells, sampled before intestinal transplant. These receptors came from a human donor who received an intestinal transplant.

The CDR3 DNA reads as TGCGCCAGCAGACGTACTAGCGGGAGGAACAACGAGCAGTACTTC. Amino acids: CASRRTSGRNNEQYF. The chain joins TRBV5-1 to TRBJ2-7; 12 bases agree with TRBD2. V trimming: 5 bases; J trimming: 5 bases; junction bases outside the gene matches: 8. The CDR3 sequence is 15 residues long. Germline V CDR1 and CDR2: SGHRS, YFSETQ.

The chain employs TRBV29-1 and TRBJ1-5; D is unresolved. CDR3 length equals 12 residues. Trimming took 4 bases from V and 5 from J, leaving 9 bases between them. CDR1 SQVTM and CDR2 ANQGSEA come from the germline V gene. CDR3 region: CSVVSDDQPQHF. The CDR3 DNA reads TGCAGCGTTGTTTCGGACGATCAGCCCCAGCATTTT.

The chain carries TRBV5-4 and TRBJ2-1, with no clear D. The germline V gene encodes CDR1 SGHNT and CDR2 YYREEE (reference sequence). Trimming stripped 0 bases from V and 7 bases from J, with 5 bases between. CDR3 length: 12 amino acids. The CDR3 DNA reads as TGTGCCAGCAGCTTGGTGGCGAATGAGCAGTTCTTC. It specifies CASSLVANEQFF.

The chain is built from TRBV19 and TRBJ2-1, with 7 bases matching TRBD2. After removal of 3 bases from V and 6 bases from J, the junction contained 5 bases not matched to a gene. The CDR3 spans 14 residues. Germline V gene sequence: CDR1 LNHDA, CDR2 SQIVND (reference sequence). The CDR3 sequence is CASSIGLESNEQFF. The CDR3 DNA follows: TGTGCCAGTAGTATTGGACTAGAGAGCAATGAGCAGTTCTTC.

The count of this clone is one. The chain joins TRBV7-9 to TRBJ2-3, with 12 positions matching TRBD2. Germline loops: CDR1 SEHNR, CDR2 FQNEAQ (reference sequence). This CDR3 comprises 14 residues. V was pared by 2 bases and J by 13 bases, with 7 bases of the junction left unmatched. Here the CDR3 reads CASSLSHLAGGEYF. The CDR3 bases are TGTGCCAGCAGCTTAAGCCATCTAGCGGGAGGGGAGTATTTT. Full variable domain (outside the CDR3, taken from reference TRBV7-9 and TRBJ2-3): DTGVSQNPRHKITKRGQNVTFRCDPISEHNRLYWYRQTLGQGPEFLTYFQNEAQLEKSRLLSDRFSAERPKGSFSTLEIQRTEQGDSAMYLCASSLSHLAGGEYFGPGTRLTVL.

V and J are TRBV6-5 and TRBJ2-7; TRBD1 matches at 7 bases. The CDR3 covers 15 residues. Germline-derived CDR1 and CDR2 are MNHEY and SVGAGI. The V and J ends lost 2 bases and 8 bases, in that order; junction bases with no gene match: 12. The CDR3 sequence: CASSYPGQAAMKQYF. In nucleotides, the CDR3 is TGTGCCAGCAGTTACCCCGGACAGGCCGCTATGAAGCAGTACTTC.

V is TRBV4-2 and J is TRBJ1-1, with unresolved D. CDR1 LGHNA and CDR2 YNFKEQ come from the germline V gene. CDR3 size: 13 residues. V shed 1 base and J shed 1 base, with 4 bases lying between them. The CDR3 region is CASSQGENTEAFF. The CDR3 coding sequence is TGTGCCAGCAGCCAAGGGGAGAACACTGAAGCTTTCTTT.

V is TRBV9 and J is TRBJ1-5; D is ambiguous. Trimming took 4 bases from V and 0 from J, leaving 11 bases between them. There are 15 residues in the CDR3. Per germline, CDR1 SGDLS and CDR2 YYNGEE. The CDR3 spells CASSLEGYSNQPQHF. CDR3 bases: TGTGCCAGCAGCCTAGAGGGTTATAGCAATCAGCCCCAGCATTTT. Filled out from reference TRBV9 and TRBJ1-5, the complete variable domain reads DSGVTQTPKHLITATGQRVTLRCSPRSGDLSVYWYQQSLDQGLQFLIQYYNGEERAKGNILERFSAQQFPDLHSELNLSSLELGDSALYFCASSLEGYSNQPQHFGDGTRLSIL.

This rearrangement joins TRBV30 to TRBJ1-1; 7 nucleotides align to TRBD1. The V and J ends lost 2 bases and 10 bases, in that order; junction bases with no gene match: 7. The V gene's germline CDR1 is GTSNPN and CDR2 SVGIG (reference sequence). The CDR3 is 12 residues long. The CDR3 protein is CAWSIAGGTAFF. In DNA form, the CDR3 reads TGTGCCTGGAGTATCGCAGGGGGAACAGCTTTCTTT.